A single sample is the source of the 26 T cell receptor beta chains below, sequenced in a study of T cells in Graves' hyperthyroidism and ophthalmopathy. Researchers amplified the TCR beta CDR3 regions from RNA transcripts. TCR CDR3 regions were first amplified by RT-PCR with HTBI primers. Via MiXCR, TCRdb re-called the multiplex PCR reads, giving one row per CDR3 protein. The top ten clones hold under 30% of a sample with fewer than 40,000 distinct CDR3 sequences, 52% of them seen once. Sample: blood. All receptors derive from a woman aged 40 to 55 with Graves' ophthalmopathy.

At least ten counts were recorded for this clonotype. The genes are TRBV4-1 and TRBJ1-1; TRBD1 agrees at 11 bases. This CDR3 has 15 amino acids. With V trimmed by 0 bases and J by 10 bases, 7 bases remained unmatched. Germline CDR1 is MGHRA and CDR2 is YSYEKL. CDR3 region: CASSQEGTGGVRAFF. Here the CDR3 DNA reads TGCGCCAGCAGCCAAGAGGGGACAGGGGGTGTAAGAGCTTTCTTT.

Concerning this clonotype: With a much larger clone just one base away, this may be a read error. The chain joins TRBV7-1 to TRBJ2-5, with 7 bases lining up with TRBD2. TRBV7-1 falls under the ORF class, with uncertain function. This CDR3 has 15 amino acids. CDR3: CASSPAGLAQETQYF. The CDR3, as DNA: TGTGCCAGCAGCCCAGCGGGGCTAGCCCAAGAGACCCAGTACTTC.

This sequence joins TRBV20-1 and TRBJ2-1; TRBD1 agrees at 9 bases. The CDR3 is made up of 14 amino acids. The V gene's germline CDR1 is DFQATT and CDR2 SNEGSKA (reference sequence). The V segment lost 6 bases and the J segment 0 bases; nucleotides outside the gene matches: 3. The CDR3, as DNA: TGCAGTGCCCCGGGACAGGGCTCCTACAATGAGCAGTTCTTC. Residues: CSAPGQGSYNEQFF.

This clonotype was recorded at least ten times. This chain uses TRBV6-6 with TRBJ1-1; 9 bases line up with TRBD1. Germline V CDR1 and CDR2: MNHNY, SVGAGI (reference sequence). This CDR3 is built from 14 residues. V was pared by 7 bases and J by 4 bases, with 7 bases of the junction left unmatched. The CDR3 region has the DNA TGTGCCAGCATGGGACAGGGTTATGGCACTGAAGCTTTCTTT. Protein sequence: CASMGQGYGTEAFF.

The rearrangement joins TRBV7-3 to TRBJ2-7; perhaps TRBD1 as D (5 bases). V lost 2 bases to trimming and J lost 5 bases, with 10 bases between them. CDR3 length equals 13 residues. Germline V CDR1 and CDR2: SGHTA, FQGTGA. The CDR3 here is CASSLGSGNEQYF. CDR3 DNA: TGTGCCAGCAGCTTAGGGTCAGGGAACGAGCAGTACTTC.

This clonotype has ten or more counts. V and J are TRBV4-3 and TRBJ2-3; TRBD1 might be the D (5 bases). Per germline, CDR1 LGHNA and CDR2 YSLEER. This CDR3 is built from 16 residues. The germline V and J ends were trimmed by 2 bases and 2 bases, with 14 bases remaining between them. The CDR3 loop is CASSQYSDRYTDTQYF. CDR3 nucleotides: TGCGCCAGCAGCCAATACTCTGACAGATACACAGATACGCAGTATTTT.

This clonotype was observed many times. J is TRBJ2-3 and V is TRBV7-8, with 8 bases lining up with TRBD1. Germline lookup yields CDR1 SGHVS and CDR2 FQNEAQ. This CDR3 region has 15 residues. V dropped 8 bases and J dropped 3; count of bases not matched to a gene: 10. The CDR3 here is CASRPLTGETDTQYF. DNA of the CDR3: TGTGCCAGCCGCCCTTTGACAGGGGAGACAGATACGCAGTATTTT. The full variable domain, rest sourced from reference TRBV7-8 and TRBJ2-3, is GAGVSQSPRYKVAKRGQDVALRCDPISGHVSLFWYQQALGQGPEFLTYFQNEAQLDKSGLPSDRFFAERPEGSVSTLKIQRTQQEDSAVYLCASRPLTGETDTQYFGPGTRLTVL.

Comments on this clonotype: The CDR3 does not end in the conserved phenylalanine or tryptophan, so this is likely a read error. The rearrangement uses TRBV5-1 and TRBJ2-7; 8 nucleotides align to TRBD1. Looked up from germline, CDR1 is SGHRS and CDR2 is YFSETQ. The CDR3 runs 14 residues. The V segment lost 1 base and the J segment 6 bases; nucleotides outside the gene matches: 6. The DNA for the CDR3 is TGCGCCAGCAGCTTGCAGGGGGCCGGGAGCGAGCAGTACCTC. This encodes CASSLQGAGSEQYL.

This clonotype came up many times. The CDR3 DNA reads TGTGCCAGCAGTGCGGGATATGGGGCCAACGTCCTGACTTTC. This translates into CASSAGYGANVLTF. The chain uses TRBV27 and TRBJ2-6; perhaps TRBD2 as D (6 bases). Looked up from germline, CDR1 is MNHEY and CDR2 is SMNVEV (reference sequence). The CDR3 has 14 amino acids. Trimming took 5 bases from V and 3 from J, leaving 8 bases between them.

This chain connects TRBV11-2 to TRBJ2-2; 9 nucleotides agree with TRBD1. There are 14 residues in the CDR3. The junction had 4 bases not matched to a gene; V was cut back by 5 bases and J by 6 bases. The germline gives CDR1 SGHAT, CDR2 FQNNGV. As DNA, the CDR3 is TGTGCCAGCAGCCCCCGGACAGGGGCCGGGGAGCTGTTTTTT. This gives the protein CASSPRTGAGELFF.

In this sample, this clonotype turned up a few times. The chain uses TRBV3-1 and TRBJ1-6; D unclear. V dropped 4 bases and J dropped 8 bases, with 15 bases sitting between them. This CDR3 comprises 15 residues. Germline assignment: CDR1 LGHDT and CDR2 YNNKEL (reference sequence). The CDR3 DNA follows: TGTGCCAGCAGCCCCCAGGCGGGCCGTGATTCACCCCTCCACTTT. Translating it yields CASSPQAGRDSPLHF. The whole variable domain, filled in from reference TRBV3-1 and TRBJ1-6, reads DTAVSQTPKYLVTQMGNDKSIKCEQNLGHDTMYWYKQDSKKFLKIMFSYNNKELIINETVPNRFSPKSPDKAHLNLHINSLELGDSAVYFCASSPQAGRDSPLHFGNGTRLTVT.

This clonotype was found a few times. V usage is TRBV24-1 and J usage is TRBJ1-2, with D tentatively TRBD1 (5 bases). Germline V lookup: CDR1 KGHDR, CDR2 SFDVKD. CDR3 length equals 13 residues. The V end lost 4 bases, the J end lost 4 bases, and 9 bases lay between the germline ends. CDR3 bases: TGTGCCACCAGTGACCAGGGTTTCTATGGCTACACCTTC. Encoded protein: CATSDQGFYGYTF.

This chain uses TRBV29-1 with TRBJ1-2, with TRBD1 identical over 7 bases. Germline V lookup: CDR1 SQVTM, CDR2 ANQGSEA. J lost 8 bases, V lost 4 bases, and 13 bases had no gene match. There are 14 residues in the CDR3. The CDR3, as DNA: TGCAGCGTTGCCGAGACCGGGACAGCTGACGGCTACACCTTC. This gives the protein CSVAETGTADGYTF.

Concerning this clonotype: This may come from a read error, since a much larger clone is one base off. The V and J genes are TRBV11-2 and TRBJ2-7; TRBD1 or TRBD2 may be the D gene (5 bases each). CDR1 is SGHAT, CDR2 FQNNGV, per germline. The CDR3 runs to 14 residues. V was clipped by 5 bases and J by 2 bases, with 13 bases between them. CDR3 amino acids: CASSVVQGPYEQYF. The CDR3 DNA is TGTGCCAGCAGCGTAGTCCAGGGACCCTACGAGCAGTACTTC.

About this clonotype itself: This is likely a read error, given that the CDR3 carries no conserved phenylalanine or tryptophan at its end. This chain connects TRBV9 to TRBJ2-5; either TRBD1 or TRBD2 may supply D (6 bases each). CDR1 SGDLS and CDR2 YYNGEE come from the germline V gene. This CDR3 region has 14 residues. Trimming stripped 2 bases from V and 4 bases from J, with 12 bases between. This chain's CDR3 is CASSVSEGGETQYS. In DNA, the CDR3 is TGTGCCAGCAGCGTCTCCGAGGGGGGAGAGACCCAGTACTCC.

This clonotype was recorded only once. The genes are TRBV2 and TRBJ1-4; 9 nucleotides line up with TRBD1. Germline lookup yields CDR1 SNHLY and CDR2 FYNNEI. After removal of 6 bases from V and 3 bases from J, the junction contained 5 bases not matched to a gene. This CDR3 is 15 amino acids long. The CDR3 DNA is TGTGCCAGCAGCCGACAGGGGGGGTCTAATGAAAAACTGTTTTTT. It translates to CASSRQGGSNEKLFF.

This clonotype showed up many times. The V call is TRBV5-1, the J call TRBJ2-1; D not certain. Germline V gene data show CDR1 as SGHRS and CDR2 as YFSETQ. The V and J ends lost 2 bases and 0 bases respectively, with 6 bases between them. This CDR3 spans 14 amino acids. CDR3 nucleotides: TGCGCCAGCAGCTTTCAAAGCTCCTACAATGAGCAGTTCTTC. Its protein product is CASSFQSSYNEQFF.

This sequence joins TRBV5-1 and TRBJ2-6; D remains unclear. The germline CDR1 and CDR2 sequences are SGHRS and YFSETQ. There are 14 residues in the CDR3. V gave up 4 bases and J gave up 2 bases, with 7 bases separating them. The CDR3 DNA reads as TGCGCCAGCAGCCCGGCGGCTGGGGCCAACGTCCTGACTTTC. It translates to CASSPAAGANVLTF.

The table lists this clonotype with many counts. This chain connects TRBV20-1 to TRBJ2-1, with D possibly matching TRBD2 (7 bases). This CDR3 spans 13 amino acids. Trimming removed 3 bases at V and 6 bases at J, with 12 bases between. The germline gives CDR1 DFQATT, CDR2 SNEGSKA (reference sequence). CDR3 DNA: TGCAGTGCTAGGGAGGGGGGGGTCAATGAGCAGTTCTTC. It specifies CSAREGGVNEQFF.

This clonotype was recorded many times. The chain employs TRBV12-3 or TRBV12-4 and TRBJ1-6; D perhaps matches TRBD1 (6 bases). CDR3 length: 17 residues. Trimming cost V 0 bases and J 9 bases, with 18 bases left between them. The CDR3 nucleotides are TGTGCCAGCAGTTTAGCGATGGGACACACTCGGTTTTCACCCCTCCACTTT. Translating it yields CASSLAMGHTRFSPLHF.

This clonotype was seen many times. This chain links TRBV4-1 with TRBJ2-7, with D tentatively TRBD1 (6 bases). Trimming cost V 4 bases and J 3 bases, with 13 bases left between them. Germline loops: CDR1 MGHRA, CDR2 YSYEKL. The CDR3 has 14 residues. CDR3 region: CASSRGRDNYEQYF. The CDR3 DNA is TGCGCCAGCAGCCGGGGAAGGGACAACTACGAGCAGTACTTC.

In this sample, this clonotype turned up many times. A much larger clone sits a single nucleotide away, making a read error possible. The chain recombines TRBV10-1 with TRBJ2-1; TRBD2 might be the D (5 bases). The CDR3 has 13 amino acids. Per germline, CDR1 WNHNN and CDR2 SYGVQD (reference sequence). DNA for the CDR3: TGCGCCAGCAGTGAGTATGAGGGAAATGAGCAGCTCTTC. This gives the protein CASSEYEGNEQLF.

V gene TRBV7-6 combines with J gene TRBJ2-5, with TRBD2 matching over 7 bases. The V gene end was trimmed by 6 bases and the J gene end by 2 bases; junction bases not matched to a gene: 12. The CDR3 spans 16 residues. The V gene's germline CDR1 is SGHVS and CDR2 FNYEAQ. The CDR3 region has the DNA TGTGCCAGCAGGGAGCGGGACGAAATAAGACAAGAGACCCAGTACTTC. Its protein is CASRERDEIRQETQYF.

This chain uses TRBV19 with TRBJ1-2; the match to TRBD1 covers 12 bases. Germline lookup yields CDR1 LNHDA and CDR2 SQIVND (reference sequence). V shed 6 bases and J 2 bases; nucleotides not matched to a gene: 13. The CDR3 is 18 residues long. The CDR3 region has the DNA TGTGCCAGTAGGGTCACCGGGACAGGGGGCTTTAGAAACTATGGCTACACCTTC. It codes for CASRVTGTGGFRNYGYTF. Looking up the rest from reference TRBV19 and TRBJ1-2 gives the full variable domain: DGGITQSPKYLFRKEGQNVTLSCEQNLNHDAMYWYRQDPGQGLRLIYYSQIVNDFQKGDIAEGYSVSREKKESFPLTVTSAQKNPTAFYLCASRVTGTGGFRNYGYTFGSGTRLTVV.

This clonotype is medium-sized (0.01 to 0.1%) by share. The V gene is TRBV15, the J gene TRBJ2-7; tentative D call: TRBD2 (5 bases). CDR3 length: 16 amino acids. The V gene's germline CDR1 is LNHNV and CDR2 YYDKDF (reference sequence). V was trimmed by 0 bases and J by 0 bases, leaving 12 bases between them. The DNA of the CDR3 is TGTGCCACCAGCAGAGAAGACTACTTCAACTCCTACGAGCAGTACTTC. Encoded protein: CATSREDYFNSYEQYF.

Of note for this clonotype: Compared with germline, one end of the junction differs, possibly owing to a read error. The genes are TRBV12-3 or TRBV12-4 and TRBJ1-1; D uncertain. The CDR3 runs 12 residues. CDR3 loop: CASSFQFTAAFF. In DNA, the CDR3 is TGTGCCAGCAGTTTTCAATTTACTGCAGCTTTCTTT.